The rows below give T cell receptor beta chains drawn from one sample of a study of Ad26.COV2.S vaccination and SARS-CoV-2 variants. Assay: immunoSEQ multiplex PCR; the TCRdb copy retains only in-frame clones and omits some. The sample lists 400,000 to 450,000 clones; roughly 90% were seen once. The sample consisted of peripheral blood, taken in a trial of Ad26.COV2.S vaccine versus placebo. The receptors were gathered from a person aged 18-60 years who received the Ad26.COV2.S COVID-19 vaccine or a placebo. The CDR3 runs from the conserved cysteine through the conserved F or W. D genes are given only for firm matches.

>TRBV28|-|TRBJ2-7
TGTGCCAGCAGATCAATGGTTCCACCGCCCTACGAGCAGTACTTC
CASRSMVPPPYEQYF
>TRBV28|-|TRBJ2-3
TGTGCCAGCAGTTTCACCTGGGGCACAACTAGCACAGATACGCAGTATTTT
CASSFTWGTTSTDTQYF
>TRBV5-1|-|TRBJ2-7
TGCGCCAGCAGCTTGGGAGCGGTGAGCTCCTACGAGCAGTACTTC
CASSLGAVSSYEQYF
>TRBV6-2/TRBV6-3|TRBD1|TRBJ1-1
TGTGCCAGCAGTCCGCTACAGGGGATGAGGGCTGAAGCTTTCTTT
CASSPLQGMRAEAFF
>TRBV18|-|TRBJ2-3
TGTGCCAGCCGTACCTCGGCTAGCCTAGTTTACACAGATACGCAGTATTTT
CASRTSASLVYTDTQYF
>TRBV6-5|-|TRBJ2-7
TGTGCCAGCAATAGTGACCGTGGTGGGTGGCGGGAGCAGTACTTC
CASNSDRGGWREQYF
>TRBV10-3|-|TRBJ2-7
TGTGCCATCAGCCCCGGGACCTCCTACGAGCAGTACTTC
CAISPGTSYEQYF
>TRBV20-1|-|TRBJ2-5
TGCAGTGTAGGCGGTCCCCAGTACTTC
CSVGGPQYF
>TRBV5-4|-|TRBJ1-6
TGTGCCAGCAGCTTGGGGGGCCAGACACTTTATAATTCACCCCTCCACTTT
CASSLGGQTLYNSPLHF
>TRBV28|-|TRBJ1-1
TGTGCCACCAGTGAGATACGAGAAGAAGCTTTCTTT
CATSEIREEAFF
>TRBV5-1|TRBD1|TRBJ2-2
TGCGCCAGCAGCCCGACAGGGGACCTCACCGGGGAGCTGTTTTTT
CASSPTGDLTGELFF
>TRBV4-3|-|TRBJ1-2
TGCGCCAGCAGCCAGGGATGGGGGACTGATTATTATGGCTACACCTTC
CASSQGWGTDYYGYTF
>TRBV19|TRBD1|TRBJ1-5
TGTGCCATCTCACAGGGGGCTCAGCCCCAGCATTTT
CAISQGAQPQHF